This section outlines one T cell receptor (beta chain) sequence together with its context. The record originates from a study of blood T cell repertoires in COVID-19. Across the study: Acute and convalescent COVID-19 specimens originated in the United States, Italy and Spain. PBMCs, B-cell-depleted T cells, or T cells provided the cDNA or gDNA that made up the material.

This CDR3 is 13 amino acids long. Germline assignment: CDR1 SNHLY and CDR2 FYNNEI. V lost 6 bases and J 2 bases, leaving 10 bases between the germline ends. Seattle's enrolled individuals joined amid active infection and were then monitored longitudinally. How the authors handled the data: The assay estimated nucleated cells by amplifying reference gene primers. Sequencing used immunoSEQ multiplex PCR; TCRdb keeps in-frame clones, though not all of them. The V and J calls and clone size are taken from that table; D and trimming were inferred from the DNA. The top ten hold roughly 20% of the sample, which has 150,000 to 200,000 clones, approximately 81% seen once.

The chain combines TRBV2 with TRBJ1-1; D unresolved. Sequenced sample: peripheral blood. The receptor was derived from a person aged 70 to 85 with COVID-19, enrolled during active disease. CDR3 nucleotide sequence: TGTGCCAGCAGCGTGTTCAGAAACACTGAAGCTTTCTTT. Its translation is CASSVFRNTEAFF.